This note documents a single T cell receptor beta chain sequence. Its antigen remains unidentified. V lost 1 base and J 0 bases, leaving 8 bases between the germline ends. The CDR3 loop spans 15 amino acids. Germline CDR1 is MGHRA and CDR2 is YSYEKL. The sample comes from a study of long-term antiretroviral therapy in people with HIV. Before DNA extraction, about 1-10 million cryopreserved PBMC were held in the samples. Points from the study as a whole: Controls showed broader CDR3 length ranges than did the HIV repertoires. Pre-ART-expanded clones dominated the repertoire at all time points.

immunoSEQ v3.0 was run at survey level. Profiling relied on immunoSEQ multiplex PCR, and the TCRdb table lists in-frame clones only, not all of them. Of approximately 25,000 clones in the sample, 70% to 80% were seen once. The chain carries TRBV4-1 and TRBJ2-3, with D tentatively TRBD2 (6 bases). The sequence came from a middle-aged woman with HIV. Specimen: unsorted PBMCs, collected 1.2 years after starting antiretroviral therapy. CDR3 nucleotide sequence: TGCGCCAGCAGCCAAGGAGGGACTAGCACAGATACGCAGTATTTT. Translation gives CASSQGGTSTDTQYF.